This T cell receptor (beta chain) was obtained from a study of blood T cell repertoires in COVID-19. Overall study: Acute-phase and convalescent COVID-19 samples originated in the United States, Italy and Spain. Sample material is recorded as cDNA or gDNA derived from T cells, B-cell-depleted T cells, or PBMCs.

TCRdb's table, derived via immunoSEQ multiplex PCR, lists solely in-frame clones and lacks some. The table shows around 150,000 clones, with around 82% occurring only once. The CDR3 sequence is 14 residues long. V was clipped by 3 bases and J by 0 bases, with 9 bases between them. Per germline, CDR1 LNHDA and CDR2 SQIVND (reference sequence). This sequence was found in a man between 60 and 75 years old with active or convalescent COVID-19. The sample taken for sequencing was peripheral blood. The V and J genes are TRBV19 and TRBJ2-7; the D gene is possibly TRBD1 (5 bases). The CDR3 sequence: CASSIARDSYEQYF. CDR3 DNA sequence: TGTGCCAGTAGTATCGCCAGGGACTCCTACGAGCAGTACTTC.